The 2 T cell receptor beta chains given below trace back to one sample, sequenced in a study of blood T cell repertoires in COVID-19. The data were produced by immunoSEQ multiplex PCR, yet TCRdb's version contains in-frame clones alone and is incomplete. Seen here are about 220,000 clones, 85% to 90% observed once, and the top ten hold approximately 3.4%. The sequenced sample was PBMCs or T cells enriched from blood (not recorded which). The receptors were sampled from a young woman in a cohort exposed to, infected with or recovered from COVID-19 (not recorded which).

V usage is TRBV9 and J usage is TRBJ2-3, with TRBD2 identical over 8 bases. Germline values: CDR1 SGDLS, CDR2 YYNGEE. V was pared by 0 bases and J by 3 bases, with 6 bases of the junction left unmatched. This CDR3 has 16 amino acids. The CDR3 spells CASSVVAGGKTDTQYF. In nucleotides, the CDR3 is TGTGCCAGCAGCGTAGTCGCGGGGGGTAAAACAGATACGCAGTATTTT.

This chain uses TRBV28 with TRBJ2-7, with D possibly matching TRBD1 (5 bases). The CDR3 has 15 amino acids. Deletions cut 5 bases from V and 2 bases from J, with 16 bases between. Germline CDR1 reads MDHEN; CDR2 reads SYDVKM. The DNA of the CDR3 is TGTGCCAGCAGTCCCGGTGGGGCCTCGGCCTACGAGCAGTACTTC. It yields the protein CASSPGGASAYEQYF.